The rows below give T cell receptor beta chains drawn from one sample of a study of cytomegalovirus exposure and HLA in healthy donors. The protocol was immunoSEQ multiplex PCR, while the TCRdb copy is restricted to in-frame clones and leaves out a portion. Of some 170,000 clones in the sample, about nine tenths are singletons; the top ten hold under 7%. Sequencing used PBMCs. The source of these receptors is a woman aged 25-40 years in good health and CMV-seronegative. Both conserved end residues are part of each CDR3. The order of the fields is CDR3 length, clone size, J gene, V gene, D gene, CDR3 protein, CDR3 DNA. The D gene is left open where the match is weak. Size tells how often a clone was seen (once, few, many) or the class of an expanded clone, and some rows leave it out.

14,once,TRBJ2-2,TRBV9,.,CASSVAGTVGELFF,TGTGCCAGCAGCGTAGCGGGAACGGTCGGGGAGCTGTTTTTT
15,.,TRBJ1-2,TRBV30,TRBD1,CAWSDGVQGALGYTF,TGTGCCTGGAGCGACGGGGTCCAGGGGGCTCTTGGCTACACCTTC
15,.,TRBJ1-1,TRBV6-5,.,CASSYLGAQDTEAFF,TGTGCCAGCAGTTACCTAGGGGCCCAGGACACTGAAGCTTTCTTT
14,.,TRBJ1-5,TRBV5-1,TRBD1,CASSLGQGGQPQHF,TGCGCCAGCAGCCTCGGACAGGGAGGCCAGCCCCAGCATTTT
16,.,TRBJ1-1,TRBV27,TRBD1,CASSLAGATRGTEAFF,TGTGCCAGCAGTTTAGCGGGGGCGACCAGGGGGACTGAAGCTTTCTTT
14,.,TRBJ1-3,TRBV5-1,.,CASSLATSQNTIYF,TGCGCCAGCAGCTTGGCGACAAGTCAGAACACCATATATTTT
17,.,TRBJ1-2,TRBV7-9,.,CASSSPGGAQGVYGYTF,TGTGCCAGCAGCTCACCGGGCGGTGCTCAGGGAGTCTATGGCTACACCTTC
16,.,TRBJ2-2,TRBV11-2,TRBD2,CASSHWTSGSVGELFF,TGTGCCAGCAGCCACTGGACTAGCGGGAGTGTCGGGGAGCTGTTTTTT
15,.,TRBJ2-5,TRBV4-3,.,CASSQVGAAQETQYF,TGCGCCAGCAGCCAAGTAGGGGCGGCTCAAGAGACCCAGTACTTC
15,.,TRBJ2-7,TRBV5-1,.,CASSPNSGRFYEQYF,TGCGCCAGCAGCCCCAACTCCGGACGGTTTTACGAGCAGTACTTC
14,.,TRBJ2-1,TRBV5-4,.,CASSLVGAHNEQFF,TGTGCCAGCAGCTTGGTAGGTGCCCACAATGAGCAGTTCTTC
17,.,TRBJ2-1,TRBV7-3,.,CASSGGFGRTQYNEQFF,TGTGCCAGCAGCGGGGGCTTCGGGCGGACCCAATACAATGAGCAGTTCTTC
12,.,TRBJ2-7,TRBV7-3,.,CASSFPGAQQYF,TGTGCCAGCAGCTTTCCCGGGGCTCAGCAGTACTTC
15,.,TRBJ2-7,TRBV5-1,.,CASSLVQGSGYEQYF,TGCGCCAGCAGCTTGGTCCAGGGGTCAGGCTACGAGCAGTACTTC
16,.,TRBJ2-3,TRBV5-1,.,CASSLDRKGSTDTQYF,TGCGCCAGCAGCTTGGATCGGAAGGGTAGCACAGATACGCAGTATTTT
14,.,TRBJ2-2,TRBV11-3,.,CASSLAGQDGELFF,TGTGCCAGCAGCTTAGCCGGGCAGGACGGGGAGCTGTTTTTT
14,.,TRBJ2-7,TRBV5-4,TRBD1,CASSSDKDRAEQYF,TGTGCCAGCAGCTCCGACAAAGACAGGGCCGAGCAGTACTTC
14,once,TRBJ1-4,TRBV18,.,CASSPRVTNEKLFF,TGTGCCAGCTCACCGAGGGTCACTAATGAAAAACTGTTTTTT
12,.,TRBJ1-2,TRBV7-8,.,CASSPGPEGYTF,TGTGCCAGCAGCCCAGGACCTGAGGGCTACACCTTC
11,.,TRBJ1-1,TRBV20-1,.,CSAAQNTEAFF,TGCAGTGCGGCTCAGAACACTGAAGCTTTCTTT
15,once,TRBJ1-2,TRBV16,.,CASSLATGAGYGYTF,TGTGCCAGCAGCCTAGCGACAGGAGCGGGCTATGGCTACACCTTC
14,.,TRBJ2-7,TRBV4-3,.,CASSPARAGYEQYF,TGCGCCAGCAGCCCGGCGAGGGCGGGGTACGAGCAGTACTTC